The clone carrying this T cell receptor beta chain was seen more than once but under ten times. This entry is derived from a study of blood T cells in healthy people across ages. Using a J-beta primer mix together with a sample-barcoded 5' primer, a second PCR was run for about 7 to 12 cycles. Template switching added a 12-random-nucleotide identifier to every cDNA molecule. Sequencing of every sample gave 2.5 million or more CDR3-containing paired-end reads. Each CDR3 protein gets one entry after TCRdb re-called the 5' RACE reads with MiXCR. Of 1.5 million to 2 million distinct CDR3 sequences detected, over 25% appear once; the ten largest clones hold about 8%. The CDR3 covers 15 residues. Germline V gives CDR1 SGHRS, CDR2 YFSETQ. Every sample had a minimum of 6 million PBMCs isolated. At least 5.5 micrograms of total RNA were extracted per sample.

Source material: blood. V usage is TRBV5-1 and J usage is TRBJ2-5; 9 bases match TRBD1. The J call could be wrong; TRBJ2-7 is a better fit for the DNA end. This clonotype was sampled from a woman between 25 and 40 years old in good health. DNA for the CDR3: TGCGCCAGCATGTTTACGGGACAGGGACGCCACGAGCAGTACTTC. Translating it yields CASMFTGQGRHEQYF.